What follows is one T cell receptor (beta chain) and its context. Its recognized antigen is unknown. Per-base qualities were not stored, and no clone one base away is much larger. The data derive from a study of cytomegalovirus exposure and HLA in healthy donors listed by TCRdb under 2017. Background on the whole study: According to an earlier analysis of 587 of the donors, 150 million to 200 million T cells yielded 95 million to 140 million unique TCR beta sequences and around 280 Gb of sequence data. A later analysis re-examined previously published TCR beta repertoires from 610 or so donors and added high-resolution HLA genotyping to investigate patterns of TCR occurrence. An earlier analysis of 587 of the donors used high-throughput TCR beta sequencing to judge whether each TCR beta V gene segment behaved as functional or pseudogenic. In the later analysis, no new phenotypic data were used to find candidate immune exposures; instead, reliance was placed on TCR beta sequences and their occurrence across donors. About 5 DR-DQ haplotypes were handled as single units for association and clustering, since linkage in the cohort was strong. The study was designed to test whether signatures of past pathogen exposure could be identified by cataloging public T cell receptors. An early release that covered fewer than 750 HLA-typed donors contained around 330 gigabases of sequencing data and roughly 84 million unique TCR sequences. In addition to the first cohort of 666 subjects, a separate validation cohort of 120 different subjects was used. Every discovery cohort repertoire had been produced on one sequencing platform. Genome-wide SNP genotypes for about three fifths of the roughly 670 donors were used in a later genetic analysis, which treated that subset as a discovery cohort. Typing coverage varied by locus: roughly 620-640 donors for A, B, C, DRB1 and DQB1; roughly 500 for DQA1; some 610 for DPA1; roughly 450 for DPB1. Of the roughly 400 genotyped donors, less than 85% were placed in the genetic ancestry cluster associated with self-reported Caucasian donors. Among a few hundred genotyped donors of the cohort, an average of around 240,000 unique TCR beta nucleotide sequences were sequenced per donor, roughly a sixth of them non-productive. Both class I and class II loci were covered by HLA typing, at four-digit resolution. Donor age, sex, ethnicity and CMV serostatus were compiled alongside the repertoire data. The T cell repertoires of 670 or so subjects were profiled by immunosequencing and related to cytomegalovirus serostatus. High-throughput TCR immunosequencing, statistical association of individual TCRs with disease status, and machine learning were combined to predict cytomegalovirus infection status. General findings and caveats noted by the study authors: In an earlier analysis of approximately 590 of the donors, most TCR beta V segments appeared in productive rearrangements about 87% or about 30% of the time, broadly matching IMGT annotations. Most TCR sequences were observed very rarely across donors, whereas some public TCRs were present in many individuals. In a later analysis, HLA-associated TCR beta chains were found to be more clonally expanded and to have lower generation probabilities than equally common non-associated chains. In vitro tests confirmed that a few of the cytomegalovirus-associated TCR beta chains recognize cytomegalovirus antigens. Only TCR beta chains were sequenced in this cohort, and the absence of alpha or paired-chain data limited detectable features. For the cohort, immune exposure information was limited to CMV serostatus. The earlier analysis of nearly 600 of the donors excluded some 15 rarely observed V segments, including chromosome 9 orphons, because counts were too low. A cluster of highly shared sequence variants was judged likely to represent a technical artifact of the sequencing pipeline. Several of the top co-occurrence clusters appeared to be linked to parvovirus B19, influenza, CMV and Epstein-Barr virus, according to a later analysis. Because HLA typing was unavailable for some donors at each locus, only the typed subset was used in association tests. Assigning TCR associations to individual alleles was difficult when HLA alleles, especially DR and DQ, strongly co-occurred. Correlated functional status among segregating V segments might reflect linkage disequilibrium, but an unknown experimental factor could not be ruled out. At a false discovery rate of 0.05, a later analysis linked 15,000 to 20,000 TCR beta sequences to specific HLA alleles. The study listed 150 to 200 TCR beta chains as associated with cytomegalovirus. A further reported finding was that TCR beta sequences accurately predicted the HLA-A and HLA-B alleles for most subjects in the first cohort. An association between a missense DCLRE1C variant and V-gene and J-gene trimming of TCR beta chains was found in a later genetic analysis and replicated in an independent cohort. Presence/absence analyses assumed roughly uniform sequencing depth across donors, an assumption that may not hold. Some IMGT-functional V segments, including TRBV6-2 and TRBV6-3, could not be distinguished by the 87-base-pair reads and were therefore excluded. Compared with the approximately 600-donor mean, donors in an Asian-associated ancestry cluster had fewer N-insertions in productive TCRs, according to a later genetic analysis. In a later analysis, the rate of TCR association differed among HLA loci, with DRB1 alleles having the most associated TCRs and HLA-C alleles having the fewest. A later analysis found that most CMV-associated TCR beta chains appeared HLA-restricted, with HLA associations seemingly driven largely by CMV exposure. The authors suggested that the approach could potentially be generalized to other disease states and immunological phenotypes. The classifier was reported to diagnose cytomegalovirus status with high specificity and sensitivity in both the original and validation cohorts.

The library was obtained by the immunoSEQ multiplex PCR assay. The multiplex PCR relied on a mix of 60 forward primers for TCR Vbeta segments and 13 reverse primers for TCR Jbeta segments. A multiplex PCR assay on genomic DNA amplified the CDR3 region of rearranged TCR beta genes. The amplified TCR beta libraries were sequenced on the Illumina HiSeq System as 87-base-pair reads. The original pipeline was this. A later analysis tallied about 77 million unique TCR beta chains across the approximately 670 repertoires, and approximately 11 million of those chains were shared by two or more donors. Raw reads were error-corrected and collapsed into unique sequences with a nearest-neighbor algorithm that merged closely related sequences to remove PCR and sequencing errors. To assign V, D and J gene segments, CDR3 sequences were aligned to IMGT reference sequences. For a sequence to be retained, a match of at least six nucleotides was required to both a V gene segment and a J gene segment. Rearrangements were classified as productive when the CDR3 lacked stop codons and remained in frame with V and J, and all other rearrangements were classified as non-productive. Following IMGT convention, CDR3 was defined as the stretch from the second conserved V-encoded cysteine up to the conserved J-encoded phenylalanine. The earlier analysis of about 590 of the donors excluded sequences that lacked an unambiguous match to a single V gene segment. In an earlier analysis of approximately 500 of the donors, a V segment was called functional when productive rearrangements were above 56.7%, and segregating when the standard deviation between donors exceeded 5%. To diagnose cytomegalovirus status from the catalog of TCR beta chain sequences, a statistical classification framework was built. In a later analysis, V and J genes were assigned by comparing TCR nucleotide sequences against IMGT/GENE-DB human TR gene sequences. The TCRdist pipeline was used in a later analysis to assign CDR3 sequences and most-parsimonious VDJ recombination scenarios. In a later analysis, each TCR beta chain was defined by its CDR3 amino acid sequence together with its V-gene family, and reads lacking a unique V-gene family were excluded. In a later analysis, several hundred highly shared, low-generation-probability nucleotide sequences were removed to address suspected cross-contamination and a sequencing artifact. In a later analysis, a clonal expansion index was calculated for each public chain from normalized within-repertoire ranks of inferred template counts. In a later analysis, generation probabilities were computed with a VDJ recombination model fitted to out-of-frame rearrangements, and the resulting probabilities were checked against IGoR. Hypergeometric tests were used in a later analysis to score TCR-TCR, TCR-HLA and TCR-CMV co-occurrence, with a repertoire-size bias correction applied to the TCR pairs. A later analysis estimated false discovery rates by permuting HLA or CMV assignments 20 times. In a later analysis, co-occurring TCRs were grouped using DBSCAN, and TCRdist sequence similarity was added for clustering within HLA-allele-positive subsets. Repertoires with fewer than 30,000 or more than 120,000 public chains were left out of co-occurrence clustering, as were about 5 repertoires with anomalous nucleotide sharing. In TCRdb, the immuneACCESS table is reduced to in-frame sequences with V and J assigned. These tables do not hold every clone; where another copy was compared, an unresolved V gene accounts for under half, and the others remain unexplained. V, J and clone size were drawn from that table, and D and trimming were deduced from the DNA. This sample lists 98,000 or so clones; over 60% were detected once. Roughly 8.3% of the sample is held by the ten biggest clonotypes.

From V the trimming removes 6 bases and from J it removes 12 bases, while the gene matches leave 14 bases of the junction unaccounted for. Counted from cysteine to phenylalanine, this CDR3 has 14 amino acids. This entry keeps only the CDR3 DNA: 42 bases, framed from base 1. The germline V gene provides CDR1 SGHDN and CDR2 FVKESK. In total, 600 or so healthy bone marrow donors made up the cohort. At the time of sampling, every cohort member was nominally healthy, though immune exposures that went unrecorded were likely present. Of the approximately 700 cohort members, around 290 had a positive CMV serostatus and 352 had a negative one, while no CMV serostatus was recorded for the donor. Each donor provided a peripheral blood sample, and peripheral blood mononuclear cells were used for TCR beta sequencing. Genomic DNA was extracted from the blood cell samples with the Qiagen DNeasy Blood Extraction Kit.

Recombination connected TRBV14 to TRBJ1-1, and TRBD1 matches 9 of the central bases. The clonotype comes from a human donor in good health. The sequencing sample was made of PBMCs. The DNA sequence is as follows: TGTGCCAGCAGAGAAGCCGGGACAGGGCGGGCACCTTTCTTT. It translates as CASREAGTGRAPFF.